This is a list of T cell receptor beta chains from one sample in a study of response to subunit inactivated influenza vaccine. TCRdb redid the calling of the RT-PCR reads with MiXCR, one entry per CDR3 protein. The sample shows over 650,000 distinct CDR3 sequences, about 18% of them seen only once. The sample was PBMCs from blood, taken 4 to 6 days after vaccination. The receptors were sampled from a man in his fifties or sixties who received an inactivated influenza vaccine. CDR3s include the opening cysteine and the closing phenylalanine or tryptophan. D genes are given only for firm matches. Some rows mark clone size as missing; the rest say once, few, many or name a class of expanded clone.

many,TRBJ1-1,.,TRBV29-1,CSVVPTNEAFF,TGCAGCGTTGTACCCACCAATGAAGCTTTCTTT
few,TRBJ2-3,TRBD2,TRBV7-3,CASSEKGLAGGDGTDTQYF,TGTGCCAGCAGCGAAAAGGGACTAGCGGGAGGGGATGGCACAGATACGCAGTATTTT
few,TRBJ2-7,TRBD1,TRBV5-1,CASSPAGTGTYEQYF,TGCGCCAGCAGCCCGGCCGGGACAGGGACCTACGAGCAGTACTTC
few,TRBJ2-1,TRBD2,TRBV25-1,CASSGTSGGYTSSYNEQFF,TGTGCCAGCAGTGGGACTAGCGGGGGGTACACTAGCTCCTACAATGAGCAGTTCTTC
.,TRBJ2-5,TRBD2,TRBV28,CASSSGLAQETQYF,TGTGCCAGCAGTTCGGGACTAGCGCAAGAGACCCAGTACTTC
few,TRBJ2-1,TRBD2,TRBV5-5,CASSFFSGKSNEQFF,TGTGCCAGCAGCTTTTTTAGCGGGAAATCCAATGAGCAGTTCTTC
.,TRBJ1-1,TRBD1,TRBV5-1,CASSLGQGAAYTEAFF,TGCGCCAGCAGCTTAGGACAGGGGGCAGCCTACACTGAAGCTTTCTTT
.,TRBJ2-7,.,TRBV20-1,CSAAPATFEQYF,TGCAGTGCTGCACCAGCGACGTTCGAGCAGTACTTC
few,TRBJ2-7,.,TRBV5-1,CASSLLTGSAYEQYF,TGCGCCAGCAGCTTGCTAACAGGGAGTGCCTACGAGCAGTACTTC
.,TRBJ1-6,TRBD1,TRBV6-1,CASRQWDSDNSPLHF,TGTGCCAGCAGGCAATGGGACAGCGATAATTCACCCCTCCACTTT
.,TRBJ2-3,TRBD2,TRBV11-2,CASSPNWGLAGGSTDTQYF,TGTGCCAGCAGCCCAAATTGGGGACTAGCGGGAGGTAGCACAGATACGCAGTATTTT
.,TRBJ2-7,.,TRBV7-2,CASSGGGSWVHEQYF,TGTGCCAGCAGTGGGGGAGGATCCTGGGTGCACGAGCAGTACTTC
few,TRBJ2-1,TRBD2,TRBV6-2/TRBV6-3,CASSRLAGGSSYNEQFF,TGTGCCAGCAGCCGATTAGCGGGGGGCAGCTCCTACAATGAGCAGTTCTTC
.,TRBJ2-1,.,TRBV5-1,CASSAAGTDYNEQFF,TGCGCCAGCAGCGCCGCCGGGACGGACTACAATGAGCAGTTCTTC
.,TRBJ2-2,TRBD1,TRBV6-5,CASSYSIGTEHTGELFF,TGTGCCAGCAGTTACTCGATCGGGACAGAACACACCGGGGAGCTGTTTTTT
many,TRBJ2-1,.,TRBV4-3,CASSLLTGYNEQFF,TGCGCCAGCAGCCTACTGACAGGTTACAATGAGCAGTTCTTC
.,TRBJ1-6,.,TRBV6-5,CASSYSRGGDSPLHF,TGTGCCAGCAGTTACTCCCGGGGGGGGGATTCACCCCTCCACTTT
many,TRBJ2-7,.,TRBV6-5,CASSYSWDSPYEQYF,TGTGCCAGCAGTTACTCCTGGGACTCGCCCTACGAGCAGTACTTC
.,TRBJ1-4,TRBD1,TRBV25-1,CASSVLGTTGGGEKLFF,TGTGCCAGCAGTGTGCTCGGGACTACAGGGGGCGGTGAAAAACTGTTTTTT
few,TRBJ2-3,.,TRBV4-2,CASSQLQGSSTDTQYF,TGTGCCAGCAGCCAGCTACAGGGTTCTAGCACAGATACGCAGTATTTT
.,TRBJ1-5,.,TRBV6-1,CASSKAHNQPQHF,TGTGCCAGCAGTAAGGCCCACAATCAGCCCCAGCATTTT
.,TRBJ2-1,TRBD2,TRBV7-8,CASSSTTGGGQQEFF,TGTGCCAGCAGCTCCACAACGGGGGGGGGCCAGCAGGAGTTCTTC